This record concerns one T cell receptor beta chain sequence. What it recognizes is unknown. Since all of the isolated RNA was reverse transcribed, expressed TCRB transcripts were what got sequenced. TCRdb's table, derived via immunoSEQ multiplex PCR, lists solely in-frame clones and lacks some. The sample carries a few hundred thousand clones, approximately 15% recorded once. Each of the CD4+ naive, central memory, regulatory and stem cell-like memory populations was sorted via CD45RO/CCR7/CD25/CD127/CD95/CD27. The data derive from a study of beta chain features in type 1 diabetes. Study conclusions and caveats: TCRB repertoires of naive, central memory and Treg cells appeared more similar among patients than among healthy donors. Within each of all four CD4+ subsets, Type 1 diabetes patients had TCRB CDR3s that were moderately but significantly shorter.

The sequencing input was naive CD4+ T cells from blood. This clonotype was obtained from a man between 18 and 29 years old with type 1 diabetes.

The CDR3 sequence is CASGKGQGTDTQYF. The CDR3 bases are TGTGCTAGTGGCAAAGGACAGGGAACAGATACGCAGTATTTT. The chain employs TRBV12-5 and TRBJ2-3; TRBD1 matches at 8 bases. Germline values: CDR1 LGHNT, CDR2 FRNRAP. J was trimmed by 3 bases and V by 6 bases; bases with no gene match: 5. This CDR3 comprises 14 residues.